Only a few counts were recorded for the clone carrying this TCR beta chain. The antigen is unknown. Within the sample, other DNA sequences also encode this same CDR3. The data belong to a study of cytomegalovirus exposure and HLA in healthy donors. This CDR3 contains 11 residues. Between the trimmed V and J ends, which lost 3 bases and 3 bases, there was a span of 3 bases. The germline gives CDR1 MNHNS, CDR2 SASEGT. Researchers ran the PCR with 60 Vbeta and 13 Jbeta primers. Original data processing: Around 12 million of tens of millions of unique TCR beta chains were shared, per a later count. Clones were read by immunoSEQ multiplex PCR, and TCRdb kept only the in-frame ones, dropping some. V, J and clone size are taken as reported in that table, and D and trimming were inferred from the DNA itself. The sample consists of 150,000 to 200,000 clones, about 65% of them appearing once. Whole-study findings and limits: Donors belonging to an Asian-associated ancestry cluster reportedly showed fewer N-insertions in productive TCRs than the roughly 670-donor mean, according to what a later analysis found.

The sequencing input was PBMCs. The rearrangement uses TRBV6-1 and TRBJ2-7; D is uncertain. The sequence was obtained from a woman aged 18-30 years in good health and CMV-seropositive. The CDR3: CASSDRYEQYF. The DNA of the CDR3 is TGTGCCAGCAGTGATCGCTACGAGCAGTACTTC.